This is a list of T cell receptor beta chains from one sample in a study of T cells in Graves' hyperthyroidism and ophthalmopathy. TCRdb reprocessed the multiplex PCR reads with MiXCR, giving one entry per CDR3 protein. The top ten clones hold 3.7% of a sample with some 350,000 distinct CDR3 sequences, approximately 19% of them seen once. Sequencing used blood. Source of these receptors: a woman aged 18 to 35 with Graves' hyperthyroidism. Both conserved end residues are part of each CDR3.

j_call v_call cdr3_aa
TRBJ1-2 TRBV12-5 CASAVDSTYGYTF
TRBJ2-2 TRBV2 CASSELASGELFF
TRBJ2-5 TRBV3-1 CASSPFRGDQETQYF
TRBJ1-1 TRBV6-1 CASSPKEQGGTEAFF
TRBJ1-1 TRBV20-1 CSPPSLWGGTEAFF
TRBJ1-2 TRBV20-1 CSAPPRSAHYGYTF
TRBJ2-7 TRBV12-3/TRBV12-4 CASSRDTGVEQYF
TRBJ1-1 TRBV20-1 CSASAGVDTEAFF
TRBJ1-1 TRBV4-2 CASSQEMMGTGGSEAFF
TRBJ1-1 TRBV11-1 CASSLGGLTEAFF
TRBJ1-1 TRBV2 CASSSRAAGTEAFF
TRBJ1-1 TRBV27 CASSLSGQGYTEAFF
TRBJ2-2 TRBV28 CASSQGAGELFF
TRBJ1-1 TRBV19 CATPSEVPLDTEAFF
TRBJ2-5 TRBV12-3/TRBV12-4 CASSRSGGATTQYF
TRBJ2-1 TRBV24-1 CATSDGRPSGQFF
TRBJ2-7 TRBV2 CASRGAAYEQYF
TRBJ1-1 TRBV11-3 CASSFGWGREAFF
TRBJ2-4 TRBV28 CASSLYAQMGAKNIQYF
TRBJ2-7 TRBV2 CASNLGDNTNSYEQYF
TRBJ1-2 TRBV29-1 CSVEVWGTGELNYGYTF
TRBJ1-2 TRBV5-1 CASSLSGEEYGYTF
TRBJ2-7 TRBV6-1 CASRPLGGSYEQYF
TRBJ1-2 TRBV15 CATSNVYGYTF
TRBJ1-5 TRBV12-3/TRBV12-4 CASSLGEIGPQHF
TRBJ1-5 TRBV12-3/TRBV12-4 CASSTGGGGNQPQHF
TRBJ1-2 TRBV3-1 CASSQVIGGGYGYTF
TRBJ2-5 TRBV4-1 CASSQDRDTEETQYF
TRBJ2-7 TRBV11-2 CASRRFRDRDYEQYF
TRBJ1-2 TRBV6-2/TRBV6-3 CASRGTANPYGYTF
TRBJ2-5 TRBV10-3 CAIGAAEGGGETQYF
TRBJ1-1 TRBV20-1 CSAIHRGRTEAFF
TRBJ2-5 TRBV4-1 CASSQGKGAIQETQYF
TRBJ1-5 TRBV18 CASSDSQNQPQHF
TRBJ2-7 TRBV7-8 CASSFLFYEQYF
TRBJ1-2 TRBV6-5 CASSSRQGRGYTF
TRBJ2-7 TRBV4-2 CASSQDRRLPF
TRBJ1-6 TRBV12-3/TRBV12-4 CASSLAGRWDSPLHF
TRBJ2-5 TRBV12-3/TRBV12-4 CASSLEAGGTQYF
TRBJ1-5 TRBV9 CASSVDAGANQPQHF